This T cell receptor beta chain emerged from a study of chemoradiotherapy in HPV16-positive cancers. About the study: Candidate HPV-specific clones and shared TCR motifs came from a couple of HPV16-positive patients. Findings and caveats of the study: Functional assays defining HPV-specific T cells used only two HPV16-positive patients. HPV-responsive T-cell expansion during chemoradiotherapy was linked to improved recurrence-free survival in HPV16-positive patients.

In regard to this clone: The antigen remains undetermined.

V dropped 3 bases and J dropped 5; count of bases not matched to a gene: 6. The CDR3 is made up of 14 amino acids. Germline CDR1 is SGDLS and CDR2 is YYNGEE. TCRdb keeps only in-frame clones here, not all; method: immunoSEQ multiplex PCR. Here the sample spans thousands of clones, about 88% being singletons. The clonotype was recovered from a human donor with HPV-associated anogenital cancer. The rearrangement uses TRBV9 and TRBJ2-3; 7 bases line up with TRBD2. Source: tumor tissue, taken from a patient who underwent chemoradiotherapy. The CDR3 here is CASSGRTGGDTQYF. CDR3 bases: TGTGCCAGCAGCGGTCGGACGGGAGGAGATACGCAGTATTTT.